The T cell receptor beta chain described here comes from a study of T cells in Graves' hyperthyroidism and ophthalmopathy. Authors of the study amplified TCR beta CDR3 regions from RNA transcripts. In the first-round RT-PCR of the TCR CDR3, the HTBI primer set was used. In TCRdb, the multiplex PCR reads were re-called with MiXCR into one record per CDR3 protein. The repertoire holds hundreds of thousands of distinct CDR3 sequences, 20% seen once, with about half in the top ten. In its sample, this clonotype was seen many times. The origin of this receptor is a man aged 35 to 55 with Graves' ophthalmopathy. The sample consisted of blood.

Here the CDR3 reads CASSYSGRPNTEAFF. The CDR3 DNA reads TGTGCCAGCAGTTACTCGGGCCGACCGAACACTGAAGCTTTCTTT. The genes are TRBV6-6 and TRBJ1-1, with D uncertain. V shed 0 bases and J shed 1 base, with 9 bases lying between them. Germline V gene sequence: CDR1 MNHNY, CDR2 SVGAGI (reference sequence). The CDR3 covers 15 residues.